What follows are 14 T cell receptor beta chains derived from one specimen sequenced in a study of blood T cells in healthy people across ages. The use of a sample-barcoded 5' primer and a J-beta primer mix characterized a second PCR of roughly 7 to 11 cycles. TCRdb analysed the 5' RACE reads with MiXCR anew, one entry per CDR3 protein. The sample gives hundreds of thousands of distinct CDR3 sequences, roughly 26% of which show up once; 25% to 30% is in the top ten. The specimen sequenced was blood. These receptors originate from a woman in her sixties or seventies in good health.

On this clonotype itself: One end of the junction fails to match germline, which may point to a read error. The chain is built from TRBV29-1 and TRBJ2-5, with TRBD2 matching 7 bases. The CDR3 contains 12 residues. Germline assignment: CDR1 SQVTM and CDR2 ANQGSEA. The CDR3 sequence: CSVEVRAGVKFF. The CDR3 DNA is TGCAGCGTTGAAGTCCGCGCGGGAGTGAAGTTCTTC. The complete variable domain, with remaining parts taken from reference TRBV29-1 and TRBJ2-5, reads SAVISQKPSRDICQRGTSLTIQCQVDSQVTMMFWYRQQPGQSLTLIATANQGSEATYESGFVIDKFPISRPNLTFSTLTVSNMSPEDSSIYLCSVEVRAGVKFFGPGTRLLVL.

This clonotype occurred a few times. At one of its ends the junction is not consistent with the germline gene, which may arise from a read error. V is TRBV3-1 and J is TRBJ2-1; 7 positions match TRBD1. Germline V gives CDR1 LGHDT, CDR2 YNNKEL (reference sequence). The CDR3 runs 15 residues. The CDR3 bases are TGTGCCAGCAGCCGAAGACAGGGTTCCTACAATGAGCAGCTCTTC. It specifies CASSRRQGSYNEQLF.

The sample holds a few counts of this clonotype. The V gene is TRBV12-3 or TRBV12-4, the J gene TRBJ2-7; 8 positions match TRBD1. The V segment lost 5 bases and the J segment 4 bases; nucleotides outside the gene matches: 10. The CDR3 contains 15 residues. The CDR3 DNA sequence: TGTGCCAGCAGTCCTATCGGGGACAGGATATACGAGCAGTACTTC. Translation: CASSPIGDRIYEQYF.

CDR3 amino acids: CASSFRGLDEQFF. The DNA for the CDR3 is TGTGCCAGCAGTTTTAGGGGGCTGGATGAGCAGTTCTTC. This rearrangement joins TRBV12-3 or TRBV12-4 to TRBJ2-1; 7 bases match TRBD1. V gave up 3 bases and J gave up 8 bases; unmatched junction bases: 4. This CDR3 is built from 13 residues.

The chain joins TRBV4-1 to TRBJ2-5, with TRBD1 matching 9 bases. The CDR3 extends over 16 amino acids. With V trimmed by 4 bases and J by 5 bases, 11 bases remained unmatched. Germline lookup yields CDR1 MGHRA and CDR2 YSYEKL. CDR3 sequence (DNA): TGCGCCAGCAGCCTCTCGGGACAGGGTATTTCCGAGACCCAGTACTTC. Protein: CASSLSGQGISETQYF.

J is TRBJ2-3 and V is TRBV25-1; no definite D call. V dropped 5 bases and J dropped 2 bases, with 8 bases sitting between them. The germline gives CDR1 MGHDK, CDR2 SYGVNS. This CDR3 has 13 amino acids. The chain's CDR3 is CASSPGPTDTQYF. For the CDR3, the DNA is TGTGCCAGCAGTCCCGGCCCCACAGATACGCAGTATTTT. Full variable domain (outside the CDR3, taken from reference TRBV25-1 and TRBJ2-3): EADIYQTPRYLVIGTGKKITLECSQTMGHDKMYWYQQDPGMELHLIHYSYGVNSTEKGDLSSESTVSRIRTEHFPLTLESARPSHTSQYLCASSPGPTDTQYFGPGTRLTVL.

The V and J genes are TRBV2 and TRBJ2-1, with D possibly matching TRBD1 (6 bases). Germline CDR1 reads SNHLY; CDR2 reads FYNNEI. There are 15 residues in the CDR3. V lost 4 bases and J lost 5, with 15 bases in between. The CDR3 region has the DNA TGTGCCAGCAGTGTCGACGGACAGCCCAACAATGAGCAGTTCTTC. The encoded protein is CASSVDGQPNNEQFF.

The V call is TRBV25-1, the J call TRBJ1-3; D not resolved. The germline CDR1 and CDR2 sequences are MGHDK and SYGVNS. This CDR3 is 13 amino acids long. Trimming removed 8 bases from V and 4 bases from J, with 12 bases in between. As DNA, the CDR3 is TGTGCCAGCTCCCCCGTGGGAGGAAACACCATATATTTT. Translation gives CASSPVGGNTIYF.

The chain is built from TRBV4-3 and TRBJ1-1; possible D gene TRBD1, 5 bases. From germline, CDR1 is LGHNA and CDR2 YSLEER. Trimming left V 4 bases short and J 4 bases short, with 16 bases between. The CDR3 runs to 15 residues. CDR3 nucleotide sequence: TGCGCCAGCAGCCCTAATACAGGACTGGGCACTGAAGCTTTCTTT. It translates to CASSPNTGLGTEAFF.

The chain uses TRBV29-1 and TRBJ2-7; 9 bases line up with TRBD1. V shed 2 bases, J shed 4 bases, and the junction held 9 bases outside the gene matches. The CDR3 consists of 15 residues. Germline loops: CDR1 SQVTM, CDR2 ANQGSEA. This chain's CDR3 is CSVESGQGMPYEQYF. The DNA of the CDR3 is TGCAGCGTTGAATCCGGACAGGGGATGCCTTACGAGCAGTACTTC.

This clonotype has at least ten counts. The DNA for the CDR3 is TGTGCCAGCAGCCTTACTAGCGGGGGTACAGATACGCAGTATTTT. Protein product: CASSLTSGGTDTQYF. V usage is TRBV7-2 and J usage is TRBJ2-3, with TRBD2 matching 11 bases. Trimming cost V 5 bases and J 3 bases; bases outside gene matches: 4. The V gene's germline CDR1 is SGHTA and CDR2 FQGNSA. This CDR3 comprises 15 residues.

This clonotype was seen more than once but under ten times. J is TRBJ1-2 and V is TRBV5-5; 9 nucleotides agree with TRBD1. Losses at the gene ends were 2 bases for V and 6 bases for J; bases not matched to a gene: 5. CDR1 and CDR2 from the germline V gene are SGHKS and YYEKEE (reference sequence). CDR3 size: 14 residues. The chain's CDR3 is CASSLQGAGHGYTF. Written as DNA, the CDR3 is TGTGCCAGCAGCTTACAGGGGGCTGGCCATGGCTACACCTTC.

The chain is built from TRBV2 and TRBJ2-7; perhaps TRBD2 as D (5 bases). V dropped 4 bases and J dropped 6 bases, with 13 bases sitting between them. Germline V gene data show CDR1 as SNHLY and CDR2 as FYNNEI. CDR3 length equals 13 residues. The CDR3 protein is CASSGPAGSEQYF. The DNA for the CDR3 is TGTGCCAGCAGTGGCCCGGCGGGTTCCGAGCAGTACTTC.

The rearrangement links TRBV5-1 to TRBJ1-2; the D gene is possibly TRBD1 (5 bases). Germline V CDR1 and CDR2: SGHRS, YFSETQ. The CDR3 spans 14 residues. Trimming shortened V by 4 bases and J by 8 bases, and 18 bases separated the two germline ends. The CDR3 sequence is CASSPGRPDLGYTF. CDR3 in DNA: TGCGCCAGCAGCCCGGGACGCCCGGACCTGGGCTACACCTTC.